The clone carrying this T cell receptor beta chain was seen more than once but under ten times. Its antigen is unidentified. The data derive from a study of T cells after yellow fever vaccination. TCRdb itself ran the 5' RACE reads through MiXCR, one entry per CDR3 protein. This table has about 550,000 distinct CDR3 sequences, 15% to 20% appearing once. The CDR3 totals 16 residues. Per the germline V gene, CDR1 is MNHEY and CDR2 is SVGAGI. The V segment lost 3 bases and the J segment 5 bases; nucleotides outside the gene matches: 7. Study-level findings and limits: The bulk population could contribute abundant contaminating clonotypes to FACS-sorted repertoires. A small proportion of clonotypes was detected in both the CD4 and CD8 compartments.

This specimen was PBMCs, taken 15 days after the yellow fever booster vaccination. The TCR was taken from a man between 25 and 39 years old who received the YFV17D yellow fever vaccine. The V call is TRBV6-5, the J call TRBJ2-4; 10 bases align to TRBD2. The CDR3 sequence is CASSYLLAGDQNIQYF. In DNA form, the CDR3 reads TGTGCCAGCAGTTATTTGCTAGCGGGAGATCAAAACATTCAGTACTTC.